A selection of T cell receptor beta chains follows, all from one sample in a study of CD8+CD57+ T cells in acquired aplastic anemia. TCRdb re-called the reads through MiXCR, storing one row per CDR3 protein. This table holds 200,000 to 300,000 distinct CDR3 sequences, around 45% found once. The sequencing input was sorted CD4+, CD8+, or CD8+CD57+ T cells (not recorded which) from PBMCs. These receptors were collected from a human donor with aplastic anemia. CDR3s include the opening cysteine and the closing phenylalanine or tryptophan. D genes are given only for firm matches. Clone size is shown for a subset of rows, as once, few, many or a class of expanded clone.

TRBV19	-	13	TRBJ1-2	-	CASSIRQNYGYTF	TGTGCCAGTAGTATTAGACAGAACTATGGCTACACCTTC
TRBV7-9	many	16	TRBJ2-7	-	CASSLVDAGRRYEQYF	TGTGCCAGCAGCTTAGTCGATGCGGGAAGGAGATACGAGCAGTACTTC
TRBV19	-	13	TRBJ1-6	-	CASRGGLSSPLHF	TGTGCCAGTAGAGGGGGGCTCAGTTCACCCCTCCACTTT
TRBV5-6	-	15	TRBJ2-1	TRBD1	CASSLSGTGASEQFF	TGTGCCAGCAGCTTAAGCGGGACAGGGGCCAGTGAGCAGTTCTTC
TRBV10-3	-	15	TRBJ2-3	TRBD2	CAISSGTPSTDTQYF	TGTGCCATTTCGAGCGGGACGCCTAGCACAGATACGCAGTATTTT
TRBV12-3/TRBV12-4	-	15	TRBJ2-7	TRBD1	CASSQGTGGWDEQYF	TGTGCCAGCAGTCAGGGGACAGGGGGCTGGGACGAGCAGTACTTC
TRBV7-3	once	15	TRBJ2-7	-	CASSQEWRGGYEQYF	TGCGCCAGCAGCCAAGAATGGAGGGGAGGCTACGAGCAGTACTTC
TRBV2	many	18	TRBJ2-7	TRBD1	CAIHLRDRDPRGVYEQYF	TGTGCCATCCACTTGCGGGACAGGGACCCTCGAGGCGTCTACGAGCAGTACTTC
TRBV7-2	few	11	TRBJ1-5	-	CASNCNQPQHF	TGTGCCAGCAACTGCAATCAGCCCCAGCATTTT
TRBV6-6	-	15	TRBJ1-2	-	CASSYDPGQGHGYTF	TGTGCCAGCAGTTACGACCCGGGTCAGGGACATGGCTACACCTTC
TRBV6-4	many	16	TRBJ2-1	-	CASSDSAGSDYNEQFF	TGTGCCAGCAGTGACTCTGCTGGTTCAGACTACAATGAGCAGTTCTTC
TRBV25-1	many	14	TRBJ1-1	-	CASTLQGTGTEAFF	TGTGCCAGCACCCTACAAGGGACCGGAACTGAAGCTTTCTTT
TRBV30	-	11	TRBJ2-7	-	CAWNEVREQYF	TGTGCCTGGAATGAGGTGAGGGAGCAGTACTTC
TRBV12-3/TRBV12-4	many	14	TRBJ1-1	TRBD1	CASSFHRGNTEAFF	TGTGCCAGCAGTTTTCACAGGGGTAACACTGAAGCTTTCTTT
TRBV14	-	18	TRBJ2-6	TRBD1	CASSPLRTGRSGANVLTF	TGTGCCAGCAGCCCATTAAGGACAGGTCGCTCTGGGGCCAACGTCCTGACTTTC
TRBV19	many	14	TRBJ2-2	-	CASSISASTGELFF	TGTGCCAGTAGTATCTCGGCGAGTACCGGGGAGCTGTTTTTT
TRBV5-6	many	14	TRBJ2-7	-	CASSQYDRAYEQYF	TGTGCCAGCAGTCAATACGACAGAGCCTACGAGCAGTACTTC
TRBV4-1	-	15	TRBJ1-5	-	CASSQDRANNQPQHF	TGCGCCAGCAGCCAAGATCGGGCAAACAATCAGCCCCAGCATTTT
TRBV6-5	few	15	TRBJ1-4	-	CASSYSGNFNEKLFF	TGTGCCAGCAGTTACTCAGGGAACTTTAATGAAAAACTGTTTTTT
TRBV6-4	-	15	TRBJ1-3	-	CASSGTIDSGNTIYF	TGTGCCAGCAGTGGGACTATTGACTCTGGAAACACCATATATTTT
TRBV5-4	-	16	TRBJ2-5	-	CASTLKTLKGGETQYF	TGTGCCAGCACCCTGAAAACACTAAAAGGGGGAGAGACCCAGTACTTC
TRBV15	-	13	TRBJ2-3	-	CATSGIATDTQYF	TGTGCCACCAGCGGGATTGCTACAGATACGCAGTATTTT
TRBV6-5	-	18	TRBJ1-3	-	CASSYSYQLVSSENTIYF	TGTGCCAGCAGTTACTCTTATCAGTTGGTGTCTTCTGAAAACACCATATATTTT
TRBV30	many	12	TRBJ1-1	-	CAWRRGNTEAFF	TGTGCCTGGAGACGGGGGAACACTGAAGCTTTCTTT
TRBV13	few	16	TRBJ2-1	TRBD1	CASSATGQGFYNEQFF	TGTGCCAGCAGTGCGACTGGACAGGGGTTCTACAATGAGCAGTTCTTC
TRBV30	-	12	TRBJ2-7	-	CAWSPISYEQYF	TGTGCCTGGAGCCCGATTTCCTACGAGCAGTACTTC
TRBV9	many	15	TRBJ1-4	-	CASSVEGRGGEKLFF	TGTGCCAGCAGCGTAGAGGGGAGGGGCGGGGAAAAACTGTTTTTT
TRBV7-9	many	14	TRBJ2-1	TRBD1	CASSSDRAGNEQFF	TGTGCCAGCAGCTCAGACAGGGCGGGCAATGAGCAGTTCTTC
TRBV29-1	-	17	TRBJ2-1	TRBD2	CSVEGLAGDPSYNEQFF	TGCAGCGTTGAAGGACTAGCGGGAGATCCCTCCTACAATGAGCAGTTCTTC
TRBV5-5	-	15	TRBJ2-7	TRBD2	CASSPSGRLSYEQYF	TGTGCCAGCAGCCCTAGCGGGAGGCTTTCCTACGAGCAGTACTTC
TRBV7-8	many	16	TRBJ1-2	-	CASSPVAKGGIYGYTF	TGTGCCAGCAGCCCCGTCGCTAAGGGGGGGATATATGGCTACACCTTC
TRBV29-1	-	14	TRBJ1-2	-	CGVGAAVAGDGYTF	TGCGGCGTTGGAGCGGCTGTAGCCGGGGATGGCTACACCTTC
TRBV25-1	-	12	TRBJ1-3	-	CASRETGNTIYF	TGTGCCAGCAGGGAAACTGGAAACACCATATATTTT
TRBV20-1	-	14	TRBJ2-7	-	CSASGQLQTYEQYF	TGCAGTGCTAGCGGGCAGTTACAGACCTACGAGCAGTACTTC
TRBV29-1	-	15	TRBJ1-1	-	CSVGPSGSGNTEAFF	TGCAGCGTTGGGCCCTCAGGGTCGGGCAATACTGAAGCTTTCTTT
TRBV28	once	16	TRBJ2-5	TRBD2	CASSLGGSGEQETQYF	TGTGCCAGCAGTTTAGGCGGCAGCGGGGAGCAAGAGACCCAGTACTTC
TRBV9	-	13	TRBJ1-1	-	CASSPREDTEAFF	TGTGCCAGCAGCCCCAGAGAGGACACTGAAGCTTTCTTT
TRBV7-3	many	15	TRBJ2-3	-	CASSLTRRVTDTQYF	TGTGCCAGCAGCTTAACGCGTCGAGTTACAGATACGCAGTATTTT
TRBV9	-	16	TRBJ2-4	-	CASSVEPSWAKNIQYF	TGTGCCAGCAGCGTAGAACCGTCGTGGGCCAAAAACATTCAGTACTTC
TRBV20-1	many	16	TRBJ2-5	-	CSARPTVSGVRETQYF	TGCAGTGCTAGACCCACCGTCTCGGGAGTGAGGGAGACCCAGTACTTC
TRBV6-5	-	15	TRBJ1-2	-	CVSRLYRVLNYGYTF	TGTGTCAGCCGTCTGTACAGGGTTTTGAACTATGGCTACACCTTC
TRBV7-8	-	16	TRBJ2-5	-	CASSLGYSVGQETQYF	TGTGCCAGCAGCTTAGGATATTCGGTAGGCCAAGAGACCCAGTACTTC
TRBV10-3	-	13	TRBJ2-5	TRBD2	CAISEGLVETQYF	TGTGCCATCAGTGAGGGACTAGTGGAGACCCAGTACTTC
TRBV6-2/TRBV6-3	-	12	TRBJ2-1	-	CAVGSPYNEQFF	TGTGCGGTGGGCAGCCCCTACAATGAGCAGTTCTTC
TRBV2	-	17	TRBJ2-3	TRBD1	CASSEAQQGRTTDTQYF	TGTGCCAGCAGTGAAGCGCAACAGGGGCGGACCACAGATACGCAGTATTTT
TRBV7-9	many	13	TRBJ2-5	-	CASSPRDSETQYF	TGTGCCAGCAGCCCGCGGGACTCGGAGACCCAGTACTTC
TRBV14	-	17	TRBJ2-2	TRBD1	CASSLRSGTANTGELFF	TGTGCCAGCAGCCTGCGCTCCGGGACAGCGAACACCGGGGAGCTGTTTTTT
TRBV29-1	-	11	TRBJ2-7	TRBD1	CSGGQGYEQYF	TGCAGCGGCGGACAGGGCTACGAGCAGTACTTC
TRBV24-1	few	14	TRBJ1-2	-	CATSDTRVAYGYTF	TGTGCCACCAGTGATACCAGGGTGGCGTATGGCTACACCTTC